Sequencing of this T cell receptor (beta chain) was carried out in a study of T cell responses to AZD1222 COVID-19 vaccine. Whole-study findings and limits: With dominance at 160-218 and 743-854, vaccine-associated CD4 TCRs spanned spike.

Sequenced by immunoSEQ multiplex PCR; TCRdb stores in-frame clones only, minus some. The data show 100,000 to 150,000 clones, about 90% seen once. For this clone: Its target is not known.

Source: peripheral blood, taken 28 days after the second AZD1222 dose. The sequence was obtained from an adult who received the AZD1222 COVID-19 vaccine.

CDR3 in amino acids: CASSLLSGNYYNEQFF. CDR3 DNA: TGTGCCAGCAGTTTATTAAGCGGAAACTACTACAATGAGCAGTTCTTC. This chain connects TRBV28 to TRBJ2-1, with a weak D call TRBD2 (5 bases). There are 16 residues in the CDR3. CDR1 MDHEN and CDR2 SYDVKM come from the germline V gene. Trimming cost V 1 base and J 3 bases, with 13 bases left between them.